This T cell receptor beta chain was identified in a study of blood T cell repertoires in COVID-19. The overall study: The study drew acute and convalescent COVID-19 samples from the United States, Italy and Spain. The cDNA or gDNA used as material had been derived from T cells, B-cell-depleted T cells, or PBMCs.

As originally analysed: Scientists estimated how many nucleated cells there were by amplifying reference gene primers. Measured with immunoSEQ multiplex PCR; TCRdb has only the in-frame clones, and not every one. V, J and clone size reflect that table, while D and trimming were determined from the DNA. The sample shows approximately 210,000 clones, 84% of them seen only once. V lost 0 bases to trimming and J lost 6 bases, with 16 bases between them. The germline gives CDR1 SGHRS, CDR2 YFSETQ. The CDR3 loop spans 16 amino acids. This TCR came from a woman aged 50 to 65 with active or convalescent COVID-19. Sequencing was done on a sample of peripheral blood. The V gene is TRBV5-1, the J gene TRBJ1-3; possibly TRBD1 for D (6 bases). The CDR3 spells CASSLAPGQGSNTIYF. The CDR3 DNA reads TGCGCCAGCAGCTTGGCCCCGGGCCAGGGGTCAAACACCATATATTTT.